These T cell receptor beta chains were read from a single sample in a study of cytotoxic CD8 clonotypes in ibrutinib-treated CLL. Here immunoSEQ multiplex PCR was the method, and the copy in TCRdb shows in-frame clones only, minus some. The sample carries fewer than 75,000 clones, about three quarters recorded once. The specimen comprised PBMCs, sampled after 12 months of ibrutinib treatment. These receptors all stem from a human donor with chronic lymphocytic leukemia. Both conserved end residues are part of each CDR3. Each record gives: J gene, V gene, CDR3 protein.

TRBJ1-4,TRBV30,CAWTRDRGRKLFF
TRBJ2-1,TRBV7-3,CASSLMGQGSSYNEQFF
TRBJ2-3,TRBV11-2,CASSLLVGGTWDTQYF
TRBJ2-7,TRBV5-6,CASSRRFSYEQYF
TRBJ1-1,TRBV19,CASIQQGENTEAFF
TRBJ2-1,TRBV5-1,CASPRSASGNEQFF
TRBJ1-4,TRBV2,CASKIPQGLEKLFF
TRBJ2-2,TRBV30,CAWSAGPLPGELFF
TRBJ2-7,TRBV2,CASSASLAGGSQYF
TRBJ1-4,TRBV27,CASSHRGLYEKLFF
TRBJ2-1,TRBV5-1,CASSLAGGRGNEQFF
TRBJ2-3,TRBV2,CASLRVQGTLYF
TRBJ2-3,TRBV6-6,CASRDRVRGTDTQYF
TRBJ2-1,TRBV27,CASSSRLAGGMDEQFF
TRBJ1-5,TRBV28,CASSTGQGVNQPQHF
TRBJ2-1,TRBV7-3,CASSSTTSGGKQFF
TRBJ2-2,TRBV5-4,CASSLGGGVRTGELFF
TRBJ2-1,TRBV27,CASSSNLGGYNEQFF
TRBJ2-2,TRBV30,CAWSVTSAELFF
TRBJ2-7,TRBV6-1,CASSEREFPYF
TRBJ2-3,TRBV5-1,CASSFGGGSTDTQYF
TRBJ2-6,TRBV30,CAWSGGANVLTF
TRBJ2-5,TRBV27,CASSPQRGETQYF
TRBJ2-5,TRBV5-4,CASTLGTGGGGETQYF
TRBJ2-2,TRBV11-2,CASSFTRGTGELFF
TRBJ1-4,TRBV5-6,CASSTGQWGEKLFF
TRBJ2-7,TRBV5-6,CASSLVGGQGTYEQYF
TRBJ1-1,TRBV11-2,CASSLGVRNTEAFF
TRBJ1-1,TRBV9,CASSVRYDTEAFF
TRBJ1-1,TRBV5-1,CASSSQTGVNTEAFF